This TCR beta chain was identified in a study of CD8+ T cells in alopecia areata (dated by TCRdb to the late 2010s). In terms of the full investigation: To study T cell clonal expansion in alopecia areata, the researchers applied high-throughput TCRbeta sequencing to both the C3H/HeJ mouse model and human patients. On the human side, TCRbeta sequencing was run on scalp tissue and on sorted CD4+ and CD8+ peripheral blood T cells from healthy controls and from alopecia areata patients with either patchy or totalis/universalis disease. Scalp clonality was compared across normal scalp (n=4), patchy alopecia areata scalp (n=8), and alopecia totalis/universalis scalp (n=8). The RNA source kit depended on sample type: the PAXgene miRNA kit for fixed scalp, the miRNeasy kit for PBMCs, and the RNeasy kit for mouse skin. TCRbeta CDR3 regions were amplified by immunoSEQ multiplex PCR using 35 Vbeta forward and 13 Jbeta reverse primers.

Comment on this clone: The specificity of this receptor is unknown. No base quality values were provided; no much bigger clone lies one nucleotide off.

PBMCs were separated by density centrifugation and stained for CD3, CD4 and CD8, after which CD4+ and CD8+ T cells were sorted on a FACSAria. Scalp biopsies and blood samples were provided by unaffected controls. Results the study describes overall, beyond this receptor: Higher clonality and more expanded CD8+ clones were observed in lesional scalp than in normal scalp, particularly in alopecia totalis/universalis, a finding suggestive of antigenic drive. Unlike mouse skin, where gammadelta T cells dominate, normal human skin contains resident alphabeta T cells that get sequenced too, which complicates analysis of the scalp TCR repertoire. TCR sequences shared between patients were less clear than in mice, possibly partly because of HLA diversity in the patient population.

To prepare the library, the immunoSEQ multiplex PCR assay was applied. RNA was extracted from all samples and reverse transcribed into cDNA as template for TCR sequencing. SuperScript III was used for first-strand cDNA synthesis, primed with a 2:1 mix of oligo-dT and random hexamers. A synthetic immune receptor repertoire was used to gauge amplification bias, and whatever bias remained was removed computationally. Processing in the source paper ran as follows. Raw reads were preprocessed for error removal, and CDR3 was defined according to IMGT conventions as running from the conserved cysteine to phenylalanine. Clonality was computed by normalizing Shannon entropy by log2 of the number of productive unique TCRs and subtracting the result from 1. Scalp TCRbeta sequences were cross-referenced with sorted blood CD4 and CD8 repertoires so that the CD4 or CD8 identity of scalp clones could be inferred. Here the immuneACCESS table is served through TCRdb, limited to in-frame sequences with V and J called. Missing clones are a known gap in these copies; in checked studies unresolved V genes cover under half, and the rest lacks a known reason. That table supplies the V and J calls and clone size; D and trimming were determined from the DNA. Within this sample are 200,000 or so clones, with approximately 53% of them counted one time only. About 5.3% of the sample lies in the top ten.

The V end loses 6 bases and the J end loses 7 bases, and a stretch of 15 bases separates them. In the germline V gene, CDR1 corresponds to MNHNS and CDR2 to SASEGT. Including the terminal cysteine and phenylalanine, the CDR3 comprises 14 residues. Only the CDR3 DNA stays, 42 bases, in frame from base 1. The receptor comes from a human donor in good health. Sequencing was carried out using CD8+ T cells sorted from blood. The chain is made from TRBV6-1 and TRBJ1-4; D gene: possibly TRBD1, on 5 matching bases. The DNA sequence is given as TGTGCCAGCAGGGACCGGGCCGGGGGTGAAAAACTGTTTTTT. Translated, this is CASRDRAGGEKLFF.